This T cell receptor (beta chain) was obtained from a study of blood T cell repertoires in COVID-19. Looking at the study overall: Donors in the United States, Italy and Spain gave samples during acute or convalescent COVID-19.

Profiling relied on immunoSEQ multiplex PCR, and the TCRdb table lists in-frame clones only, not all of them. Counted here are a few hundred thousand clones, around 88% occurring once; the ten biggest clones make up roughly 6.3%. Sequenced material: peripheral blood. The TCR sequence derives from a woman younger than 45 with COVID-19, enrolled during active disease.

In DNA, the CDR3 is TGTGCCAGCAGCGTAGGGGAGTTCTCGGAATACAATGAGCAGTTCTTC. Amino acids: CASSVGEFSEYNEQFF. The rearrangement links TRBV9 to TRBJ2-1; TRBD2 is a possible D gene (5 bases). Trimming removed 0 bases from V and 4 bases from J, with 14 bases in between. The CDR3 has 16 amino acids. The germline V gene has CDR1 SGDLS and CDR2 YYNGEE.